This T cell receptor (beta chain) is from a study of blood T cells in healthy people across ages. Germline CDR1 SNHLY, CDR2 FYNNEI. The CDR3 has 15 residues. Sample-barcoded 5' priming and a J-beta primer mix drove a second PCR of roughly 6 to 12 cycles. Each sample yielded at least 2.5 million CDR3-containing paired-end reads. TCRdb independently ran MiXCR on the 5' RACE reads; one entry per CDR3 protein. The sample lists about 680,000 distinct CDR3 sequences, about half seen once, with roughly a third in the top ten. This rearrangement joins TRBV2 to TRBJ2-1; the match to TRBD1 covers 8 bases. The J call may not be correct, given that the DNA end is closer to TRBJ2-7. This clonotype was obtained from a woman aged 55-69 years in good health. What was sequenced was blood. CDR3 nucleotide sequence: TGTGCCAGCAGGGACAGGGAATACTCCTACAATGAGCAGTACTTC. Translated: CASRDREYSYNEQYF.